This is a list of T cell receptor beta chains from one sample in a study of blood T cell repertoires in COVID-19. The assay was immunoSEQ multiplex PCR, and TCRdb's table has in-frame clones only and misses some. The sample holds 150,000 to 200,000 clones; 86% are singletons and the top ten take roughly 8.7%. The sample consisted of PBMCs or T cells enriched from blood (not recorded which). Source of these receptors: a woman aged 25 to 39 who had recovered from COVID-19. Each CDR3 is given with its conserved first and last residue. A D gene is named only where the DNA matches it firmly. Size is stated for part of the rows, as once, few or many counts, or as a class when the clone is expanded.

V	size	J	D	CDR3	DNA
TRBV19	-	TRBJ1-1	-	CASSIQDFQTTEAFF	TGTGCCAGTAGTATTCAGGATTTCCAGACCACAGAAGCTTTCTTT
TRBV10-3	-	TRBJ2-1	TRBD2	CATAGPRGDEQFF	TGTGCCACCGCGGGACCCCGGGGGGATGAGCAGTTCTTC
TRBV27	-	TRBJ2-2	TRBD2	CASSLWASGSWELFF	TGTGCCAGCAGTTTATGGGCTAGCGGGAGCTGGGAGCTGTTTTTT
TRBV28	once	TRBJ2-7	-	CASSAPVSTYEQYF	TGTGCCAGCAGTGCCCCGGTCTCTACCTACGAGCAGTACTTC
TRBV29-1	once	TRBJ1-2	TRBD1	CSVELTGQYYGYTF	TGCAGCGTTGAACTAACGGGACAGTACTATGGCTACACCTTC
TRBV5-6	-	TRBJ1-1	TRBD1	CASSPDRGVRYTEAFF	TGTGCCAGCAGCCCCGACAGGGGAGTACGGTACACTGAAGCTTTCTTT
TRBV7-9	-	TRBJ2-5	-	CASSLVGQSGETQYF	TGTGCCAGCAGCTTAGTAGGGCAGTCGGGGGAGACCCAGTACTTC
TRBV19	few	TRBJ1-5	-	CASTPQGGADQPQHF	TGTGCCAGTACCCCTCAAGGGGGTGCGGATCAGCCCCAGCATTTT
TRBV5-1	-	TRBJ2-1	TRBD2	CASSYSGSSYNEQFF	TGCGCCAGCAGCTATAGCGGGAGTTCCTACAATGAGCAGTTCTTC
TRBV7-9	-	TRBJ2-1	-	CASSLALGANNEQFF	TGTGCCAGCAGCTTAGCGCTGGGCGCTAACAATGAGCAGTTCTTC
TRBV2	-	TRBJ1-1	-	CASSEDYTEAFF	TGTGCCAGCAGTGAGGACTACACTGAAGCTTTCTTT
TRBV3-1/TRBV3-2	-	TRBJ1-2	TRBD1	CASSQAGQGMGYGYTF	TGTGCCAGCAGCCAAGCGGGACAGGGGATGGGCTATGGCTACACCTTC
TRBV25-1	-	TRBJ2-2	-	CASSELRAGELFF	TGTGCCAGCAGTGAACTTCGAGCCGGGGAGCTGTTTTTT
TRBV7-9	-	TRBJ2-5	-	CASSPNAGPLAQYF	TGTGCCAGCAGCCCGAACGCAGGGCCCTTGGCCCAGTACTTC
TRBV6-2/TRBV6-3	-	TRBJ2-7	TRBD1	CASSYSSFSGGYDEQYF	TGTGCCAGCAGTTACTCGAGTTTCTCAGGGGGCTACGACGAGCAGTACTTC
TRBV20-1	once	TRBJ2-4	-	CSARRENIQYF	TGCAGTGCTAGGCGGGAAAACATTCAGTACTTC
TRBV7-9	-	TRBJ1-6	-	CASSPDRSSYNSPLHF	TGTGCCAGCAGCCCGGACAGAAGCTCCTATAATTCACCCCTCCACTTT
TRBV19	-	TRBJ1-6	-	CASSISSHRSNSPLHF	TGTGCCAGTAGTATATCTTCTCACAGGTCGAATTCACCCCTCCACTTT
TRBV5-1	-	TRBJ1-2	TRBD1	CASSSPPHPQGKGLGGYTF	TGCGCCAGCAGCTCCCCGCCCCATCCACAGGGGAAGGGGTTGGGTGGCTACACCTTC
TRBV19	-	TRBJ2-5	TRBD2	CASSIKLAGGPGETQYF	TGTGCCAGTAGTATCAAACTAGCGGGAGGGCCGGGAGAGACCCAGTACTTC
TRBV10-3	once	TRBJ2-7	TRBD2	CASRGGSWDEQYF	TGTGCCTCCCGCGGCGGGAGTTGGGACGAGCAGTACTTC
TRBV25-1	-	TRBJ2-7	TRBD1	CASTPGTGLEQYF	TGTGCCAGCACTCCTGGGACAGGGCTCGAGCAGTACTTC
TRBV7-2	-	TRBJ2-7	TRBD2	CASSFSGSNYEQYF	TGTGCCAGCAGCTTTAGCGGGAGTAACTACGAGCAGTACTTC
TRBV6-4	-	TRBJ2-5	-	CASSDGLGETQYF	TGTGCCAGCAGTGACGGACTGGGGGAGACCCAGTACTTC
TRBV28	-	TRBJ2-7	TRBD1	CASRTTGGEQYF	TGTGCCAGCAGAACAACAGGGGGCGAGCAGTACTTC
TRBV4-1	-	TRBJ1-2	-	CASSQDVQVGGYTF	TGCGCCAGCAGCCAAGACGTACAGGTGGGGGGCTACACCTTC
TRBV5-8	-	TRBJ1-6	TRBD1	CASSLGDRDNSPLHF	TGTGCCAGCAGCTTGGGGGACAGGGATAATTCACCCCTCCACTTT
TRBV29-1	-	TRBJ1-4	TRBD1	CSVGDRGRREKLFF	TGCAGCGTTGGGGACAGGGGGAGACGGGAAAAACTGTTTTTT
TRBV28	-	TRBJ2-1	-	CASSVLGVWRNEQFF	TGTGCCAGCAGTGTACTTGGAGTATGGCGTAATGAGCAGTTCTTC
TRBV6-5	once	TRBJ1-2	TRBD1	CASRPVEGAGGYTF	TGTGCCAGCAGGCCTGTGGAGGGGGCAGGGGGCTACACCTTC
TRBV7-9	-	TRBJ1-6	-	CASSLVSGNSPLHF	TGTGCCAGCAGCTTAGTTTCAGGGAATTCACCCCTCCACTTT
TRBV28	-	TRBJ1-2	TRBD1	CATSRTGGSYGYTF	TGTGCCACCTCCCGGACAGGGGGATCCTATGGCTACACCTTC
TRBV28	-	TRBJ1-5	TRBD1	CASRGIAGGRGQPQHF	TGTGCCAGCAGGGGGATTGCAGGGGGCAGGGGTCAGCCCCAGCATTTT
TRBV21-1	-	TRBJ2-1	-	CASSKTSGRAYNEQFF	TGTGCCAGCAGCAAGACTAGCGGGAGGGCGTACAATGAGCAGTTCTTC
TRBV12-5	-	TRBJ1-5	TRBD1	CASGLANRGAQHF	TGTGCTAGTGGTTTGGCCAACAGGGGAGCCCAGCATTTT
TRBV2	-	TRBJ2-1	-	CASSGTSSYNEQFF	TGTGCCAGCAGTGGAACGAGCTCCTACAATGAGCAGTTCTTC
TRBV29-1	-	TRBJ1-1	-	CSVRGIFMNTEAFF	TGCAGCGTTCGGGGGATTTTCATGAACACTGAAGCTTTCTTT
TRBV6-1	-	TRBJ2-4	TRBD2	CASSEPREREVNIQYF	TGTGCCAGCAGTGAGCCTCGTGAGCGGGAAGTGAACATTCAGTACTTC
TRBV27	-	TRBJ1-3	-	CASSLVAGNTIYF	TGTGCCAGCAGTTTAGTAGCTGGAAACACCATATATTTT
TRBV28	-	TRBJ1-1	-	CASSRGALEAFF	TGTGCCAGCAGTCGCGGGGCCCTTGAAGCTTTCTTT
TRBV24-1	-	TRBJ2-3	-	CATAPGSRTDTQYF	TGTGCCACCGCACCGGGATCTCGCACAGATACGCAGTATTTT
TRBV7-9	-	TRBJ2-1	TRBD2	CASSTPTSGRPSGGEQFF	TGTGCCAGCAGCACACCGACTAGCGGGAGGCCCTCGGGAGGTGAGCAGTTCTTC
TRBV18	-	TRBJ1-1	TRBD1	CASSPATGERTEAFF	TGTGCCAGCTCACCCGCGACAGGGGAGCGCACTGAAGCTTTCTTT
TRBV25-1	-	TRBJ2-5	TRBD2	CASSATSVRVGETQYF	TGTGCCAGCAGCGCTACTAGCGTCAGAGTGGGGGAGACCCAGTACTTC
TRBV12-3/TRBV12-4	-	TRBJ2-7	TRBD2	CANQREDTYEQYF	TGTGCCAACCAGCGGGAGGACACCTACGAGCAGTACTTC
TRBV4-2	-	TRBJ2-7	TRBD2	CASSQEGLASSEQYF	TGTGCCAGCAGCCAGGAAGGACTAGCGTCCTCCGAGCAGTACTTC
TRBV15	-	TRBJ2-5	TRBD1	CATSRFRQGDRGETQYF	TGTGCCACCAGCAGATTTCGACAGGGGGATCGGGGAGAGACCCAGTACTTC
TRBV6-5	-	TRBJ2-5	-	CASSPGLAVRETQYF	TGTGCCAGCAGTCCCGGGTTAGCGGTCCGGGAGACCCAGTACTTC
TRBV24-1	-	TRBJ2-2	TRBD1	CATSDFSRRGGQGYTGELFF	TGTGCCACCAGTGATTTTTCTAGGCGAGGAGGACAGGGGTACACCGGGGAGCTGTTTTTT
TRBV9	-	TRBJ1-5	-	CASSVDMGSGQPQHF	TGTGCCAGCAGCGTAGATATGGGTTCGGGTCAGCCCCAGCATTTT
TRBV2	-	TRBJ2-2	-	CASSRQVMVLFF	TGTGCCAGCAGTAGACAGGTTATGGTGCTGTTTTTT